One sample yielded the 32 T cell receptor beta chains listed below, sequenced in a study of shared clonotypes between healthy human individuals. CD8 cells regarded as naive lacked CD45RO, were positively chosen for CCR7, and omitted terminally differentiated effector memory CD45RA+ cells. Only in-frame clones appear in the TCRdb table, and some are missing; sequencing was by immunoSEQ multiplex PCR. The repertoire holds around 1.9 million clones, with 90% to 95% as singletons. The sample was naive CD8+ T cells from PBMCs. Receptors originate from a man between 18 and 35 years old in good health. Some clones in this sample may be carry-over from other donors' samples.

As concerns this clone: Different DNA sequences within this sample yield the same CDR3. The chain carries TRBV7-9 and TRBJ2-1, with TRBD2 matching 8 bases. Germline CDR1 SEHNR, CDR2 FQNEAQ (reference sequence). The CDR3 is 15 amino acids. Germline trimming cut 6 bases from V and 0 bases from J; bases unmatched to any gene: 4. Written as DNA, the CDR3 is TGTGCCAGCAGTTCGGGGGGGAGCTCCTACAATGAGCAGTTCTTC. Translating gives CASSSGGSSYNEQFF.

V is TRBV4-1 and J is TRBJ2-1; 8 bases match TRBD2. The CDR3 has 17 amino acids. The V gene end was trimmed by 1 base and the J gene end by 9 bases; junction bases not matched to a gene: 14. The germline V gene has CDR1 MGHRA and CDR2 YSYEKL. DNA for the CDR3: TGCGCCAGCAGCCAAGTTGCCAGCGGGAGTCTCTTAAGTGAGCAGTTCTTC. It specifies CASSQVASGSLLSEQFF.

J is TRBJ2-7 and V is TRBV5-1; no definite D call. CDR1 and CDR2 (germline): SGHRS, YFSETQ. The V and J ends lost 3 bases and 3 bases respectively, with 10 bases between them. The CDR3 loop spans 13 amino acids. CDR3 loop: CASSSDRYYEQYF. CDR3 DNA sequence: TGCGCCAGCAGCTCCGATCGATACTACGAGCAGTACTTC.

This chain uses TRBV6-8 with TRBJ2-7, with 8 bases lining up with TRBD2. This CDR3 has 15 amino acids. Trimming removed 5 bases from V and 2 bases from J; junction bases left unmatched: 8. Germline V gene lookup returns CDR1 MNHGY and CDR2 SAAAGT. The CDR3 protein is CASSSSGLEAYEQYF. The CDR3 coding sequence is TGTGCCAGCAGTAGTTCGGGACTAGAAGCCTACGAGCAGTACTTC.

The genes are TRBV4-1 and TRBJ2-3; 8 bases are a match to TRBD2. V lost 0 bases and J lost 6; bases outside the gene matches: 8. Germline V gives CDR1 MGHRA, CDR2 YSYEKL. The length of the CDR3 is 16 residues. CDR3 loop: CASSQDSAGGLDTQYF. CDR3 nucleotide sequence: TGCGCCAGCAGCCAAGATTCGGCGGGAGGTTTGGATACGCAGTATTTT.

Written as DNA, the CDR3 is TGTGCCAGCAGCTCGGACTTGGCAGATACGCAGTATTTT. Its translation is CASSSDLADTQYF. The V call is TRBV9, the J call TRBJ2-3; D possibly corresponds to TRBD2 (5 bases). Trimming removed 4 bases from V and 4 bases from J, with 10 bases in between. Germline V CDR1 and CDR2: SGDLS, YYNGEE. The CDR3 covers 13 residues. Looking up the rest from reference TRBV9 and TRBJ2-3 gives the full variable domain: DSGVTQTPKHLITATGQRVTLRCSPRSGDLSVYWYQQSLDQGLQFLIQYYNGEERAKGNILERFSAQQFPDLHSELNLSSLELGDSALYFCASSSDLADTQYFGPGTRLTVL.

The J gene is TRBJ1-5, the V gene TRBV28; D may be TRBD1 (5 bases). Trimming took off 2 bases at V and 2 bases at J, with 13 bases between the two ends. CDR1 is MDHEN, CDR2 SYDVKM, per germline. The CDR3 runs to 16 residues. Here the CDR3 DNA reads TGTGCCAGCAGTTTAATTCATGGGGGAGGCAATCAGCCCCAGCATTTT. Translating gives CASSLIHGGGNQPQHF.

V and J are TRBV11-3 and TRBJ2-1; TRBD2 aligns across 7 bases. Germline V gives CDR1 SGHNT, CDR2 YENEEA. V shed 1 base and J 3 bases; nucleotides not matched to a gene: 6. The CDR3 length is 16 residues. CDR3 in amino acids: CASSLVAGESYNEQFF. In DNA, the CDR3 is TGTGCCAGCAGCTTAGTTGCGGGGGAAAGCTACAATGAGCAGTTCTTC.

The chain carries TRBV6-5 and TRBJ2-5; maybe TRBD1 (5 bases). This CDR3 region has 13 residues. CDR1 is MNHEY, CDR2 SVGAGI, per germline. V gave up 6 bases and J gave up 5 bases, with 13 bases separating them. CDR3 nucleotide sequence: TGTGCCAGCAGGGCGGACATGGAGGAGACCCAGTACTTC. Amino acids: CASRADMEETQYF.

This clone was seen once. The chain has TRBV28 and TRBJ2-7, with a tentative D call TRBD2 (6 bases). Germline lookup yields CDR1 MDHEN and CDR2 SYDVKM. Trimming stripped 1 base from V and 3 bases from J, with 7 bases between. CDR3 size: 13 residues. The CDR3 DNA reads as TGTGCCAGCAGTTTATCGCGGGGCTACGAGCAGTACTTC. This gives the protein CASSLSRGYEQYF.

This chain connects TRBV29-1 to TRBJ1-1; D might be TRBD1 (5 bases). V was trimmed by 4 bases and J by 0 bases, leaving 15 bases between them. Germline V gene lookup returns CDR1 SQVTM and CDR2 ANQGSEA. This CDR3 is 15 amino acids long. DNA of the CDR3: TGCAGCGTTGGGTGGGACGACGCAATGAACACTGAAGCTTTCTTT. Translation: CSVGWDDAMNTEAFF.

Concerning this clone itself: This sample includes further DNA sequences coding for the same CDR3. The V call is TRBV27, the J call TRBJ2-7; TRBD1 matches 10 bases. From germline, CDR1 is MNHEY and CDR2 SMNVEV (reference sequence). V lost 4 bases and J lost 2; bases outside the gene matches: 2. The CDR3 totals 14 residues. This CDR3 reads CASSYGQGAYEQYF. Here the CDR3 DNA reads TGTGCCAGCAGTTACGGACAGGGGGCCTACGAGCAGTACTTC.

V gene TRBV11-1 combines with J gene TRBJ1-5; no clear D. The V gene lost 1 base and the J gene lost 4 bases, with 11 bases spanning the gap. This CDR3 spans 15 amino acids. The germline CDR1 and CDR2 sequences are SGHAT and FQDESV (reference sequence). Here the CDR3 reads CASSLGGGRNQPQHF. The DNA of the CDR3 is TGTGCCAGCAGCTTAGGTGGCGGGAGGAATCAGCCCCAGCATTTT.

The chain recombines TRBV5-1 with TRBJ1-1; TRBD1 matches at 7 bases. The ends lost 4 bases at V and 5 bases at J; junction bases unmatched: 5. The CDR3 sequence is 13 residues long. The germline gives CDR1 SGHRS, CDR2 YFSETQ. The CDR3 here is CASSKGAGTEAFF. CDR3 in DNA: TGCGCCAGCAGCAAGGGGGCGGGAACTGAAGCTTTCTTT.

Worth noting for this clone: The sample carries other DNA sequences with the same CDR3. The rearrangement joins TRBV4-1 to TRBJ1-1, with 8 bases that match TRBD1. V gave up 3 bases and J gave up 2 bases; unmatched junction bases: 5. The CDR3 loop spans 15 amino acids. CDR1 is MGHRA, CDR2 YSYEKL, per germline. CDR3 loop: CASSHPGQGNTEAFF. The CDR3 DNA follows: TGCGCCAGCAGCCATCCAGGACAGGGAAACACTGAAGCTTTCTTT.

CDR3 region: CASSYGTRPSSYNEQFF. Here the CDR3 DNA reads TGTGCCAGCAGCTACGGGACACGACCGAGCTCCTACAATGAGCAGTTCTTC. The V gene is TRBV7-3, the J gene TRBJ2-1; perhaps TRBD1 as D (6 bases). This CDR3 contains 17 residues. The V gene's germline CDR1 is SGHTA and CDR2 FQGTGA. V was cut by 4 bases and J by 0 bases, with 16 bases left in between.

The chain links TRBV5-6 to TRBJ2-7, with 7 bases identical to TRBD2. CDR3 length: 14 residues. Germline CDR1 SGHDT, CDR2 YYEEEE. Trimming at V came to 1 base and at J to 6 bases, leaving 7 bases not matched to a gene. CDR3 sequence (DNA): TGTGCCAGCAGCTTGATTGGGGAGGGGCCCGAGCAGTACTTC. Amino acid sequence: CASSLIGEGPEQYF.

This chain uses TRBV19 with TRBJ2-7; 9 nucleotides agree with TRBD1. Germline assignment: CDR1 LNHDA and CDR2 SQIVND (reference sequence). The CDR3 length is 15 residues. The trim removed 4 bases at V and 4 bases at J, leaving 8 bases unmatched. The CDR3 spells CASSKGTGSFYEQYF. As DNA, the CDR3 is TGTGCCAGTAGTAAAGGGACAGGGTCCTTTTACGAGCAGTACTTC.

In DNA, the CDR3 is TGTGCCACCCAAGAACCGGGACCGACGATCTCCTACAATGAGCAGTTCTTC. This translates into CATQEPGPTISYNEQFF. The V gene is TRBV27, the J gene TRBJ2-1; D tentatively fits TRBD1 or TRBD2 (5 bases each). V lost 10 bases and J 0 bases, leaving 22 bases between the germline ends. CDR3 size: 17 residues. Germline values: CDR1 MNHEY, CDR2 SMNVEV (reference sequence).

V is TRBV6-5 and J is TRBJ2-3; TRBD2 agrees at 9 bases. V lost 8 bases and J lost 1; bases outside the gene matches: 4. Germline V CDR1 and CDR2: MNHEY, SVGAGI. This CDR3 has 14 residues. In DNA form, the CDR3 reads TGTGCCAGCCACTCTAGCGGGGGCACAGATACGCAGTATTTT. As protein: CASHSSGGTDTQYF.

The sample holds one count of this clone. The sample carries other DNA sequences with the same CDR3. The chain is built from TRBV6-5 and TRBJ2-2, with D unresolved. This CDR3 comprises 15 residues. V lost 0 bases to trimming and J lost 1 base, with 6 bases between them. In germline, CDR1 is MNHEY, CDR2 SVGAGI. In DNA form, the CDR3 reads TGTGCCAGCAGTTACTCGCCGGTGAACACCGGGGAGCTGTTTTTT. It codes for CASSYSPVNTGELFF.

The chain employs TRBV25-1 and TRBJ2-7; TRBD1 is a possible D gene (5 bases). This CDR3 has 16 amino acids. Germline CDR1 MGHDK, CDR2 SYGVNS. The V and J ends lost 3 bases and 0 bases respectively, with 15 bases between them. The CDR3 region is CASSDARKGISYEQYF. In nucleotides, the CDR3 is TGTGCCAGCAGTGATGCCCGGAAGGGGATCTCCTACGAGCAGTACTTC.

This sequence joins TRBV7-9 and TRBJ1-5; D is unclear. The germline V and J ends were trimmed by 8 bases and 3 bases, with 17 bases remaining between them. Looked up from germline, CDR1 is SEHNR and CDR2 is FQNEAQ (reference sequence). The CDR3 runs 15 residues. The CDR3 sequence: CASAPHGKVNQPQHF. The CDR3 bases are TGTGCCAGCGCCCCGCACGGGAAAGTCAATCAGCCCCAGCATTTT.

As for this clone: The same CDR3 also results from other DNA sequences found in this sample. This chain connects TRBV4-1 to TRBJ2-5; D is unclear. CDR1 is MGHRA and CDR2 is YSYEKL in the germline V gene. The ends were cut back, 2 bases at V and 2 bases at J, with 6 bases in the middle. The CDR3 is 13 amino acids. In DNA form, the CDR3 reads TGCGCCAGCAGCCAAAGGGCACAAGAGACCCAGTACTTC. It yields the protein CASSQRAQETQYF.

This clone was observed a single time. This rearrangement joins TRBV4-2 to TRBJ2-6, with 9 bases identical to TRBD1. The CDR3 has 15 residues. The J segment lost 4 bases and the V segment lost 6 bases, leaving 4 bases of the junction unmatched. The germline CDR1 and CDR2 sequences are LGHNA and YNFKEQ. The CDR3 protein is CASSHRGQGANVLTF. The CDR3 DNA reads as TGTGCCAGCAGTCACAGGGGGCAAGGGGCCAACGTCCTGACTTTC.

The chain couples TRBV25-1 to TRBJ1-5; D gene uncertain. The length of the CDR3 is 16 residues. V gave up 2 bases and J gave up 5 bases, with 16 bases separating them. CDR1 and CDR2 from the germline V gene are MGHDK and SYGVNS. The CDR3 DNA follows: TGTGCCAGCAGTGAAGGGGAACTGGCCTCCGATCAGCCCCAGCATTTT. Translated: CASSEGELASDQPQHF.

The chain combines TRBV19 with TRBJ2-7; D gene ambiguous. Trimming removed 4 bases at V and 2 bases at J, with 9 bases between. The length of the CDR3 is 13 residues. Germline CDR1 reads LNHDA; CDR2 reads SQIVND (reference sequence). CDR3 sequence (DNA): TGTGCCAGTAGTACCACAGTAGCCTACGAGCAGTACTTC. Translation: CASSTTVAYEQYF.

The chain links TRBV7-9 to TRBJ1-1, with D perhaps matching TRBD1 (5 bases). The CDR3 extends over 16 amino acids. Germline V gene sequence: CDR1 SEHNR, CDR2 FQNEAQ (reference sequence). The V end lost 2 bases, the J end lost 3 bases, and 16 bases lay between the germline ends. CDR3 residues: CASSLWVGDRDTEAFF. CDR3 sequence (DNA): TGTGCCAGCAGCTTATGGGTAGGGGATAGGGACACTGAAGCTTTCTTT.

The V call is TRBV27, the J call TRBJ2-7; perhaps D is TRBD1 or TRBD2 (5 bases each). CDR3 size: 15 residues. From germline, CDR1 is MNHEY and CDR2 SMNVEV (reference sequence). Trimming took 5 bases from V and 3 from J, leaving 17 bases between them. CDR3 loop: CASSLTGTRVYEQYF. CDR3 nucleotides: TGTGCCAGCAGTCTTACCGGGACGCGTGTCTACGAGCAGTACTTC.

The chain joins TRBV28 to TRBJ2-1; 13 bases agree with TRBD2. Trimming at V came to 6 bases and at J to 5 bases, leaving 7 bases not matched to a gene. The germline V gene encodes CDR1 MDHEN and CDR2 SYDVKM. The CDR3 sequence is 16 residues long. The CDR3: CASSPGLAGLDNEQFF. CDR3 coding DNA: TGTGCCAGCAGCCCGGGACTAGCGGGACTCGACAATGAGCAGTTCTTC.

This chain links TRBV6-1 with TRBJ2-2, with D possibly being TRBD1 (6 bases). The germline V gene encodes CDR1 MNHNS and CDR2 SASEGT. Trimming removed 4 bases from V and 0 bases from J, with 15 bases in between. CDR3 length: 17 amino acids. The CDR3, as DNA: TGTGCCAGCAGTGCCGGTCGGGACATATCGAACACCGGGGAGCTGTTTTTT. This encodes CASSAGRDISNTGELFF.

The J gene is TRBJ2-7, the V gene TRBV10-3, with 7 positions matching TRBD1. V was pared by 2 bases and J by 2 bases, with 6 bases of the junction left unmatched. CDR1 is ENHRY, CDR2 SYGVKD, per germline. CDR3 size: 15 residues. CDR3 sequence reads: CAISEPTGPPYEQYF. The DNA for the CDR3 is TGTGCCATCAGTGAGCCGACAGGGCCGCCCTACGAGCAGTACTTC.